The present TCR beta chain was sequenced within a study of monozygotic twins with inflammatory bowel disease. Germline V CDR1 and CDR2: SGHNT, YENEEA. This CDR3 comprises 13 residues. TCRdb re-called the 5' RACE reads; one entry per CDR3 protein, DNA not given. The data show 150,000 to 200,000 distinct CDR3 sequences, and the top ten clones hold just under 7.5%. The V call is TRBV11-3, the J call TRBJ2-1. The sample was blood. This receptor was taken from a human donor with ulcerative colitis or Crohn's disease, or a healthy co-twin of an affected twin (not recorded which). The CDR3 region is CASSPLGYNEQFF. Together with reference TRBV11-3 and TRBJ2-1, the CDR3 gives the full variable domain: EAGVVQSPRYKIIEKKQPVAFWCNPISGHNTLYWYLQNLGQGPELLIRYENEEAVDDSQLPKDRFSAERLKGVDSTLKIQPAELGDSAVYLCASSPLGYNEQFFGPGTRLTVL.